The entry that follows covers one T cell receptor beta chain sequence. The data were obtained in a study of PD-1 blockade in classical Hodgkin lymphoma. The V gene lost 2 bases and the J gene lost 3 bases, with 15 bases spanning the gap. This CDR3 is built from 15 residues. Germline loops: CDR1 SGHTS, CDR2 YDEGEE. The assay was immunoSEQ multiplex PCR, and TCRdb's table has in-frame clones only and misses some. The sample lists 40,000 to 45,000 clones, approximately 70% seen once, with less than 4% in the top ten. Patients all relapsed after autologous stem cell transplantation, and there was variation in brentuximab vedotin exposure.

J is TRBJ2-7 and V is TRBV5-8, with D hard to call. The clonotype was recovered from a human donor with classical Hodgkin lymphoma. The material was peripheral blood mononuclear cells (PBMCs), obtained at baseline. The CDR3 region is CASSLGPGALYEQYF. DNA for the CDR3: TGTGCCAGCAGCTTAGGCCCGGGTGCACTCTACGAGCAGTACTTC.